This record concerns one TCR beta chain sequence. As yet, its antigen is unknown. A multiplex PCR was run with 60 Vbeta primers and 13 Jbeta primers. Clones were read by immunoSEQ multiplex PCR, and TCRdb kept only the in-frame ones, dropping some. Here the sample spans about 40,000 clones, roughly half being singletons. V lost 2 bases and J lost 2, with 9 bases in between. Germline-derived CDR1 and CDR2 are SGHTA and FQGTGA. The CDR3 is 14 residues long. This specimen comes from a study of cytomegalovirus exposure and HLA in healthy donors. Points from the study as a whole: Earlier findings revealed that most TCR beta V segments proved productive either about 90% or about 30% of the time. Usually a TCR sequence was rare, but some public TCRs were found in many donors. A missense DCLRE1C variant was associated with V- and J-gene trimming of TCR beta chains in a later analysis, and an independent cohort replicated the association. Per a later analysis, HLA-associated TCR beta chains showed more clonal expansion than other, equally common TCR beta chains.

This receptor was taken from a human donor in good health. This sequence joins TRBV7-3 and TRBJ1-1; tentative D call: TRBD1 (5 bases). The source material was PBMCs. The CDR3 spells CASSLGGINTEAFF. The CDR3 DNA is TGTGCCAGCAGCTTAGGGGGGATTAACACTGAAGCTTTCTTT.